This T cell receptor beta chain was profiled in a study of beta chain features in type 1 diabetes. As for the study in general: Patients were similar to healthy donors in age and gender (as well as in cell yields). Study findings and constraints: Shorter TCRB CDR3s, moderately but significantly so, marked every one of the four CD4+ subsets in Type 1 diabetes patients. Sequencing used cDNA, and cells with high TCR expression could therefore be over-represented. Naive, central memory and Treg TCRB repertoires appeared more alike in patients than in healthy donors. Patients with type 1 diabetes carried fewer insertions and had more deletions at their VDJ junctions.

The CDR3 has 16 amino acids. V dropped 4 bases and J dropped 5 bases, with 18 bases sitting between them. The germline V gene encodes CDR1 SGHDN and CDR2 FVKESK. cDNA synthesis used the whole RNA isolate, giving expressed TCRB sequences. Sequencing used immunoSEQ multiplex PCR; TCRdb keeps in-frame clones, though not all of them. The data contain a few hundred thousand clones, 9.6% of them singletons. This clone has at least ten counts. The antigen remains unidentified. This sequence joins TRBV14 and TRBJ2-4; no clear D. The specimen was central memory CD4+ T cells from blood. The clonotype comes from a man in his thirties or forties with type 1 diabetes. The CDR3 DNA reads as TGTGCCAGCAGCCGCCTGGGGATAGGTCCGCAAAACATTCAGTACTTC. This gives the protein CASSRLGIGPQNIQYF.